This TCR beta chain was sequenced for a study of blood T cells in healthy people across ages. Study background: Per every two T cells, about one barcoded beta molecule was captured by template switching. Study conclusions and caveats: Long-lived donors carried more naive CD4+ cells and greater diversity than aged donors. Estimated diversity across one million T cells was deemed an underestimate.

A sample-barcoded 5' primer and a J-beta primer mix were used in a second PCR of roughly 6 to 11 cycles. Samples each returned at least 2.5 million CDR3-containing paired-end reads. TCRdb itself ran the 5' RACE reads through MiXCR, one entry per CDR3 protein. The sample contains 650,000 to 900,000 distinct CDR3 sequences, 62% of which appear only once. Worth noting for this clonotype: Its antigen is undetermined.

V shed 4 bases and J shed 3 bases, with 12 bases lying between them. The CDR3 runs 14 residues. Germline CDR1 reads SGDLS; CDR2 reads YYNGEE. This sequence originates from a young man in good health. The chain is built from TRBV9 and TRBJ2-3; D is ambiguous. The material sequenced was blood. The CDR3 nucleotides are TGTGCCAGCAGCCCCCGAGTAGCTACAGATACGCAGTATTTT. Amino acids: CASSPRVATDTQYF.